This T cell receptor (beta chain) was obtained from a study of OX40 agonist ivuxolimab in advanced cancers. Overall study findings and caveats: Expanded clones were, on average, more numerous in CD8+ T cells than in CD4+.

Blood draws occurred at baseline, cycle 4 day 1, and cycle 7 day 1. A word on this clone: As yet, its antigen is unknown.

Trimming removed 0 bases from V and 4 bases from J, with 11 bases in between. The CDR3 length is 14 residues. Germline CDR1 is SGDLS and CDR2 is YYNGEE. Only in-frame clones appear in the TCRdb table, and some are missing; sequencing was by immunoSEQ multiplex PCR. The data show around 85,000 clones, around 90% seen once. Here the sequenced sample was CD4+ or CD8+ T cells sorted from blood, taken in a trial of the OX40 agonist ivuxolimab. The gene calls are TRBV9 and TRBJ2-7; D unresolved. This clonotype was obtained from an adult with an advanced solid tumor such as melanoma, head and neck, liver or kidney cancer. The CDR3 reads CASSVDPQSYEQYV. The DNA of the CDR3 is TGTGCCAGCAGCGTAGATCCCCAGTCTTACGAGCAGTACGTC.